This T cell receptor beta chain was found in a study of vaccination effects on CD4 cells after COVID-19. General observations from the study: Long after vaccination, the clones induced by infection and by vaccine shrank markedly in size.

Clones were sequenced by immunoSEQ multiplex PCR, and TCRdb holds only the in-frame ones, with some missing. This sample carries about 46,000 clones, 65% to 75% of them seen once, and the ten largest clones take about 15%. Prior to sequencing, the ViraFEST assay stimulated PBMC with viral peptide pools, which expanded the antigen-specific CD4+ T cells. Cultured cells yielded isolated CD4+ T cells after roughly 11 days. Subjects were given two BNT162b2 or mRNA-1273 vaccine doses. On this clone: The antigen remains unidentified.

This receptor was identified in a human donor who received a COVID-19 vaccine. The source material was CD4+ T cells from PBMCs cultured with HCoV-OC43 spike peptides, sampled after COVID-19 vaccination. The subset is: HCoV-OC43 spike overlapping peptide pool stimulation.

The CDR3 DNA reads as TGTGCCAGCAGAGCCTTTGCAGGTGCACAGTACTTC. It yields the protein CASRAFAGAQYF. The genes are TRBV12-3 or TRBV12-4 and TRBJ2-5, with D hard to call. The CDR3 contains 12 residues. V lost 6 bases, J lost 11 bases, and 16 bases lay in between.